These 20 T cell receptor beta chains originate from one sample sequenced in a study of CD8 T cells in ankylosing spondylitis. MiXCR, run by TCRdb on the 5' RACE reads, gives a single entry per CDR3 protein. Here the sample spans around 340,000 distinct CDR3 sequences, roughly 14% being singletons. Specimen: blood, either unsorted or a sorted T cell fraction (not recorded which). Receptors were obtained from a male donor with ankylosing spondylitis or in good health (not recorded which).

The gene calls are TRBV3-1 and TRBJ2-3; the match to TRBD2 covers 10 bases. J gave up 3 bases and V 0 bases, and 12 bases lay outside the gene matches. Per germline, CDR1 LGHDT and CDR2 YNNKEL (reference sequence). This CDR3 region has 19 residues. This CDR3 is CASSQDRLAGALATDTQYF. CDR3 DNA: TGTGCCAGCAGCCAAGATAGGCTAGCGGGGGCTCTGGCGACAGATACGCAGTATTTT.

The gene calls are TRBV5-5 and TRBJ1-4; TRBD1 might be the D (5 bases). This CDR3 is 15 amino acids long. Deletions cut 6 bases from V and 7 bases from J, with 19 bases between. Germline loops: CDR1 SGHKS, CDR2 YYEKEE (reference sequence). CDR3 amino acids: CASTAPTAQGEKLFF. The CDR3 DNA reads TGTGCCAGCACCGCCCCTACCGCGCAGGGTGAAAAACTGTTTTTT.

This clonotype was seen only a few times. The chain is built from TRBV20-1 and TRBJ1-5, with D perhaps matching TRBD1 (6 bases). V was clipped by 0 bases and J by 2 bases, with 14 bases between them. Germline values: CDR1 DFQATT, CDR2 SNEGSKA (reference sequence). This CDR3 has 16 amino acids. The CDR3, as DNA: TGCAGTGCTAGAGATAGCGGAGGGGGTGGCAATCAGCCCCAGCATTTT. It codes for CSARDSGGGGNQPQHF.

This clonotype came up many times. The CDR3 spells CASSAGTNYGYTF. Written as DNA, the CDR3 is TGTGCCAGCAGCGCGGGGACTAACTATGGCTACACCTTC. V and J are TRBV4-2 and TRBJ1-2; no reliable D call. Between the trimmed V and J ends, which lost 5 bases and 0 bases, there was a span of 7 bases. CDR1 and CDR2 from the germline V gene are LGHNA and YNFKEQ. The CDR3 sequence is 13 residues long.

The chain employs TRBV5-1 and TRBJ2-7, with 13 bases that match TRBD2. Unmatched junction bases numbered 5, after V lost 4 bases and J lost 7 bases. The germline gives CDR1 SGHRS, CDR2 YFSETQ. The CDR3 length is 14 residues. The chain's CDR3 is CASSPGTSGEEQYF. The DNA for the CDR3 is TGCGCCAGCAGCCCCGGGACTAGCGGGGAAGAGCAGTACTTC.

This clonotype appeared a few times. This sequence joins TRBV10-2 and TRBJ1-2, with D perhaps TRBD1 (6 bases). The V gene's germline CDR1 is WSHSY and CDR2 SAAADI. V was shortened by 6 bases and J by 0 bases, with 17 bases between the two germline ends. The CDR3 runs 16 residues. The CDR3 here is CASRGIKDRPNYGYTF. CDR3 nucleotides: TGCGCCAGCAGAGGAATAAAGGACAGACCTAACTATGGCTACACCTTC.

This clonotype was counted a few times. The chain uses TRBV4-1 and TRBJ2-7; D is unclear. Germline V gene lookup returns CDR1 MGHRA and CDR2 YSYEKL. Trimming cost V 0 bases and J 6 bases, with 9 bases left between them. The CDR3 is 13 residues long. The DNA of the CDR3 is TGCGCCAGCAGCCAAGACATGGAATTCGAGCAGTACTTC. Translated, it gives CASSQDMEFEQYF.

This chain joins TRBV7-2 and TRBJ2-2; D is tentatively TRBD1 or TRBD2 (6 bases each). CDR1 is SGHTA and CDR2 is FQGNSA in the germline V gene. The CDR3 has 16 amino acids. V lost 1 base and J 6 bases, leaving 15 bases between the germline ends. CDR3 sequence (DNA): TGTGCCAGCAGCTTAGATTCGGGGGCGCGGTCCGGGGAGCTGTTTTTT. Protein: CASSLDSGARSGELFF.

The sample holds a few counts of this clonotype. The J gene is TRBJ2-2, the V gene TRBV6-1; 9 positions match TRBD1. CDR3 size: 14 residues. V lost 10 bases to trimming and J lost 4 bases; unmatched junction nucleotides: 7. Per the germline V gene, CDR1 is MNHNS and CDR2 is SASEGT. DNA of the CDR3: TGTGCCACTGGACAGGGGAGGTCCACCGGGGAGCTGTTTTTT. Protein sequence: CATGQGRSTGELFF.

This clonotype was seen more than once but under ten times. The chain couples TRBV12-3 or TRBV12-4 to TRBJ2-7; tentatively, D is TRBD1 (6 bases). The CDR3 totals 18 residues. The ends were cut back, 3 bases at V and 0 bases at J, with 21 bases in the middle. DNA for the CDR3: TGTGCCAGCAGTTTGAATTGGCCGACAGGCGCAAGCTCCTACGAGCAGTACTTC. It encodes CASSLNWPTGASSYEQYF.

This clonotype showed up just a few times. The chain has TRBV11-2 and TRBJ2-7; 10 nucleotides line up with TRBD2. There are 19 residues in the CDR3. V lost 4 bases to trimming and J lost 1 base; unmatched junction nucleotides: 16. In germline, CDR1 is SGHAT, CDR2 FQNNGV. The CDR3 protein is CASSSRKPSLAGISYEQYF. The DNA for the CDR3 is TGTGCCAGCAGCTCGCGAAAGCCCTCACTAGCGGGGATTTCCTACGAGCAGTACTTC.

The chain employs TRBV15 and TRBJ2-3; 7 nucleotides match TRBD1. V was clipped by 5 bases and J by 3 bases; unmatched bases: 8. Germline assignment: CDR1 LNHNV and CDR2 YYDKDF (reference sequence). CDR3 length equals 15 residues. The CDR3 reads CATSGGQERTDTQYF. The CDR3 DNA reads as TGTGCCACCAGCGGAGGACAGGAGAGAACAGATACGCAGTATTTT.

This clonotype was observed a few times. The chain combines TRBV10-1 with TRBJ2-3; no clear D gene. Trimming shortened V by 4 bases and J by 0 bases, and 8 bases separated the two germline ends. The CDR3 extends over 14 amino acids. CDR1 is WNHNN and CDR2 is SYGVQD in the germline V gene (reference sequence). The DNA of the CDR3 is TGCGCCAGCAGTGCGGTGCATAGCACAGATACGCAGTATTTT. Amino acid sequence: CASSAVHSTDTQYF.

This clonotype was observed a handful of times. The CDR3 DNA is TGCGCCAGCAAAGACGACCTGTTGGAGGAGCAGTACTTC. It codes for CASKDDLLEEQYF. The V gene is TRBV5-1, the J gene TRBJ2-7; D is ambiguous. The CDR3 runs to 13 residues. CDR1 is SGHRS and CDR2 is YFSETQ in the germline V gene. V shed 6 bases and J shed 7 bases, with 17 bases lying between them.

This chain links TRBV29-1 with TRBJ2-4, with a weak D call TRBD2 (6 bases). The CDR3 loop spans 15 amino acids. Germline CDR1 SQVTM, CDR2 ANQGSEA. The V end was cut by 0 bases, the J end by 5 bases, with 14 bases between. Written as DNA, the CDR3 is TGCAGCGTTGAAGATGGGGGGAGTCTTGAAAACATTCAGTACTTC. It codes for CSVEDGGSLENIQYF.

CDR3 nucleotides: TGTGCCAGCAGCGAGGCCCCGACAGGGACCTACGAGCAGTACTTC. Protein sequence: CASSEAPTGTYEQYF. The rearrangement uses TRBV9 and TRBJ2-7; TRBD1 agrees at 7 bases. With 3 bases clipped from V and 2 bases from J, the junction kept 8 bases outside the gene matches. Germline V gene data show CDR1 as SGDLS and CDR2 as YYNGEE. CDR3 size: 15 residues.

In DNA form, the CDR3 reads TGTGCCTGGAGCGCAGGGGGAGCCAAAAACATTCAGTACTTC. Translation gives CAWSAGGAKNIQYF. This chain joins TRBV30 and TRBJ2-4, with TRBD1 identical over 7 bases. In germline, CDR1 is GTSNPN, CDR2 SVGIG (reference sequence). J was trimmed by 0 bases and V by 3 bases; bases with no gene match: 2. The CDR3 is made up of 14 amino acids.

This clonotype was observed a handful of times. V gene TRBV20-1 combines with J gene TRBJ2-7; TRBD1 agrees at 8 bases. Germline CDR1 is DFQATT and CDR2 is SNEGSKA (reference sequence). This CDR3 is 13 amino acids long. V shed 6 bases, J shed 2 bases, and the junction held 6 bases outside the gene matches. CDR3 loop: CSARDRSTYEQYF. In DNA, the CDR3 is TGCAGTGCCAGGGACAGGAGCACCTACGAGCAGTACTTC.

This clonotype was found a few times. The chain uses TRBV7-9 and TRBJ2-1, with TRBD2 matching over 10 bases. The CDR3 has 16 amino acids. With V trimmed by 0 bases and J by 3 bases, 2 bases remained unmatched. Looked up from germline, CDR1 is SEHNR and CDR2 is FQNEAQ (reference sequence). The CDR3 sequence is CASSLASGGFYNEQFF. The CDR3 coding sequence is TGTGCCAGCAGCTTAGCTAGCGGGGGGTTCTACAATGAGCAGTTCTTC.

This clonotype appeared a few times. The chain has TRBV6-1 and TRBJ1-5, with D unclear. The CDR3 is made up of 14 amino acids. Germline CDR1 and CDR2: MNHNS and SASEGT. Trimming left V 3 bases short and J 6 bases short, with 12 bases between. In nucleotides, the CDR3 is TGTGCCAGCAGTGATAAGTCTGCAAGTCAGCCCCAGCATTTT. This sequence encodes CASSDKSASQPQHF.